This T cell receptor beta chain was profiled in a study of T cells after yellow fever vaccination. Study-wide results and limits: Post-booster repertoires again held most primary-vaccination clones (about 95% CD4, roughly 88% CD8).

The CDR3 contains 17 residues. Germline-derived CDR1 and CDR2 are LGHDT and YNNKEL (reference sequence). The J segment lost 3 bases and the V segment lost 5 bases, leaving 9 bases of the junction unmatched. The study made its TCR cDNA through 5'RACE template switching. That step introduced a universal primer site along with UMIs. TCRdb re-analysed the 5' RACE reads in MiXCR, keeping a single row per CDR3 protein. In the table there are approximately 550,000 distinct CDR3 sequences, 15% to 20% of which are singletons. This clonotype was observed a few times. The antigen is not known. The receptor's source is a young man who received the YFV17D yellow fever vaccine. The chain uses TRBV3-1 and TRBJ2-2; 10 positions match TRBD2. This specimen consisted of PBMCs, obtained 15 days after the yellow fever booster vaccination. CDR3 nucleotides: TGTGCCAGCAGCGGAGATAGCGGGAGGAGCTACACCGGGGAGCTGTTTTTT. This sequence encodes CASSGDSGRSYTGELFF.